This T cell receptor (beta chain) stems from a study of cytomegalovirus exposure and HLA in healthy donors. The overall study: From donors who were HLA-typed, an early data release held 80 million to 95 million unique TCRs.

Comment on this clone: Its target is unknown.

Use of 60 Vbeta and 13 Jbeta primers characterized the PCR. Produced via immunoSEQ multiplex PCR; TCRdb's table is partial and in-frame only. The sample gives over 70,000 clones, roughly 67% of which show up once; 20% to 25% is in the top ten. Study outcomes and limitations: Overall, around 160 TCR beta chains were annotated as cytomegalovirus-associated.

The study sampled nominally healthy donors, though unrecorded immune exposures were likely. The TCR comes from a woman aged 50 to 65 in good health and CMV-seropositive. The specimen sequenced was PBMCs.

The CDR3 loop is CASSFGQSYEQYF. Written as DNA, the CDR3 is TGTGCCAGCAGCTTCGGACAGTCCTACGAGCAGTACTTC. The chain recombines TRBV28 with TRBJ2-7; a possible D gene is TRBD1 (6 bases). The CDR3 runs to 13 residues. Trimming stripped 6 bases from V and 1 base from J, with 10 bases between. The germline gives CDR1 MDHEN, CDR2 SYDVKM.